The 2 T cell receptor beta chains in this list originate from one sample, sequenced in a study of regulatory T cells in long-lasting Graves disease. Arm-PCR of CDR3 regions and iRepertoire HTBI primers were the basis on which TCR beta libraries were built. Via MiXCR, TCRdb re-called the multiplex PCR reads, giving one row per CDR3 protein. The sample contains hundreds of thousands of distinct CDR3 sequences, roughly 17% of which appear only once. Time point of the sample: newly diagnosed GD, antithyroid drugs for less than 3 months. From PBMCs, RNA was extracted and then used to make the TCR library. The same specimen was also included in a second study, on T cells in Graves' hyperthyroidism and ophthalmopathy.

The sequences come from peripheral blood mononuclear cells (PBMCs), collected at new diagnosis, from a patient treated with antithyroid drugs. These receptor sequences come from a woman aged 30 to 39 with Graves disease.

Ten or more counts support this clonotype. This chain links TRBV20-1 with TRBJ2-7; 8 bases are shared with TRBD2. V trimming: 0 bases; J trimming: 0 bases; junction bases outside the gene matches: 4. The length of the CDR3 is 15 residues. The germline V gene has CDR1 DFQATT and CDR2 SNEGSKA (reference sequence). CDR3 protein: CSARETGGGSYEQYF. For the CDR3, the DNA is TGCAGTGCTAGAGAGACGGGGGGGGGCTCCTACGAGCAGTACTTC.

Many counts were recorded for this clonotype. The chain links TRBV20-1 to TRBJ1-1, with TRBD1 matching 7 bases. The ends lost 6 bases at V and 5 bases at J; junction bases unmatched: 9. This CDR3 has 13 residues. Germline V CDR1 and CDR2: DFQATT, SNEGSKA (reference sequence). The CDR3 nucleotides read TGCAGTGCACAGGGACAGTCGGGGACTGAAGCTTTCTTT. Its protein product is CSAQGQSGTEAFF.